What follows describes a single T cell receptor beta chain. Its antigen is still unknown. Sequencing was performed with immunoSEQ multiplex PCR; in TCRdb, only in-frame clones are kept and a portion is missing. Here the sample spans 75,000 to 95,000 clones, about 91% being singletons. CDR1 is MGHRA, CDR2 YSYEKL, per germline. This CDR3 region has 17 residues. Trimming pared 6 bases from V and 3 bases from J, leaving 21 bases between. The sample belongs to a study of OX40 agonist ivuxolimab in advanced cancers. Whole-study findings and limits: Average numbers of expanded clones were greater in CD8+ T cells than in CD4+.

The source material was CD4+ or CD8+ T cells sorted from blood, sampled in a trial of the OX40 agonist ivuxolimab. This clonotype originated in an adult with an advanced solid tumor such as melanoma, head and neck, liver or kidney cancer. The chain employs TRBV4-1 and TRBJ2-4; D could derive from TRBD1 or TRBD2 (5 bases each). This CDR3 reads CASRALLQGGGKNIQYF. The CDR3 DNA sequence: TGCGCCAGCAGGGCCCTGTTGCAGGGTGGAGGCAAAAACATTCAGTACTTC.